Each of the 24 T cell receptor beta chains below was sequenced from the same sample in a study of shared clonotypes between healthy human individuals. Sequencing used immunoSEQ multiplex PCR; TCRdb keeps in-frame clones, though not all of them. The sample has about 2.1 million clones; more than 85% are singletons. The naive CD8 fraction comprised CD45RO-negative cells positively selected for CCR7 and excluded terminally differentiated effector memory CD45RA+ cells. Sequenced sample: naive CD8+ T cells from PBMCs. The receptor source for this set is a man between 18 and 35 years old in good health. Some clones in this sample may be carry-over from other donors' samples.

The chain is built from TRBV6-4 and TRBJ1-1, with a possible D match to TRBD1 (6 bases). V was cut by 3 bases and J by 2 bases, with 16 bases left in between. Germline CDR1 MRHNA, CDR2 SNTAGT. CDR3 length equals 16 residues. The CDR3 DNA is TGTGCCAGCAGTGAGGTAAGGGACAAATCAAACACTGAAGCTTTCTTT. Protein sequence: CASSEVRDKSNTEAFF.

The chain links TRBV9 to TRBJ2-3; D is perhaps TRBD1 (11 bases). The CDR3 runs to 24 residues. Germline V lookup: CDR1 SGDLS, CDR2 YYNGEE. V was trimmed by 2 bases and J by 6 bases, leaving 43 bases between them. The CDR3 DNA follows: TGTGCCAGCAGCGTCCCCCGGGACAGGGGGAGATTAGGACAAACTAGCGGGGACGCGGATACGCAGTATTTT. Its protein is CASSVPRDRGRLGQTSGDADTQYF.

This rearrangement joins TRBV27 to TRBJ2-1; 8 bases match TRBD2. The CDR3 extends over 14 amino acids. Germline V gene data show CDR1 as MNHEY and CDR2 as SMNVEV (reference sequence). V gave up 3 bases and J gave up 6 bases; unmatched junction bases: 4. The CDR3: CASSLGLVVNEQFF. CDR3 in DNA: TGTGCCAGCAGTTTGGGACTAGTCGTCAATGAGCAGTTCTTC.

The chain recombines TRBV7-3 with TRBJ2-3, with 11 bases lining up with TRBD2. The CDR3 contains 15 residues. The V gene end was trimmed by 5 bases and the J gene end by 2 bases; junction bases not matched to a gene: 3. Germline V gene lookup returns CDR1 SGHTA and CDR2 FQGTGA. The CDR3 is CASSTTSGTTDTQYF. In DNA form, the CDR3 reads TGTGCCAGCAGCACGACTAGCGGGACCACAGATACGCAGTATTTT.

The chain carries TRBV6-1 and TRBJ2-3; tentatively, D is TRBD2 (5 bases). V was clipped by 1 base and J by 5 bases, with 13 bases between them. The CDR3 sequence is 15 residues long. Per the germline V gene, CDR1 is MNHNS and CDR2 is SASEGT. CDR3 nucleotides: TGTGCCAGCAGTGAAGAGTCGCGGGCTAAAGATACGCAGTATTTT. This codes for CASSEESRAKDTQYF.

This clone was found a few times. Other DNA sequences of this sample code for an identical CDR3. CDR3 sequence (DNA): TGTGCCAGCAGCGAGGGGGGGACTGAAGCTTTCTTT. Protein: CASSEGGTEAFF. The chain combines TRBV9 with TRBJ1-1, with a tentative D call TRBD1 (6 bases). Between the trimmed V and J ends, which lost 3 bases and 5 bases, there was a span of 8 bases. The CDR3 is 12 amino acids. Germline V lookup: CDR1 SGDLS, CDR2 YYNGEE.

This clone was seen just once. The chain joins TRBV27 to TRBJ2-7, with TRBD1 as a possible D gene (6 bases). The germline V gene has CDR1 MNHEY and CDR2 SMNVEV (reference sequence). The CDR3 has 12 residues. Trimming left V 0 bases short and J 6 bases short, with 6 bases between. The CDR3 region has the DNA TGTGCCAGCAGTTTATCGACAGGCGAGCAGTACTTC. Amino acid sequence: CASSLSTGEQYF.

The chain links TRBV28 to TRBJ1-1, with a tentative D call TRBD1 (6 bases). The germline CDR1 and CDR2 sequences are MDHEN and SYDVKM. This CDR3 has 14 amino acids. The V gene lost 5 bases and the J gene lost 4 bases, with 14 bases spanning the gap. The CDR3 bases are TGTGCCAGCAGTGATGCAGGGGCGGGCACTGAAGCTTTCTTT. As protein: CASSDAGAGTEAFF.

V is TRBV18 and J is TRBJ2-1; perhaps TRBD1 as D (5 bases). V lost 2 bases, J lost 6 bases, and 14 bases lay in between. Germline V CDR1 and CDR2: KGHSH, LQKENI. The CDR3 sequence is 15 residues long. In nucleotides, the CDR3 is TGTGCCAGCTCACCAAGGGCAGGGTCCCGCAATGAGCAGTTCTTC. Its protein product is CASSPRAGSRNEQFF.

This clone was seen once. The chain joins TRBV19 to TRBJ1-4; D is possibly TRBD1 (5 bases). Trimming stripped 3 bases from V and 5 bases from J, with 7 bases between. Germline V gene sequence: CDR1 LNHDA, CDR2 SQIVND (reference sequence). The CDR3 totals 13 residues. The CDR3 DNA reads as TGTGCCAGTAGTATCACAGGAAATGAAAAACTGTTTTTT. It is translated as CASSITGNEKLFF.

This chain uses TRBV25-1 with TRBJ2-1; D unclear. V was clipped by 0 bases and J by 4 bases, with 1 base between them. The CDR3 has 12 residues. Germline V gene sequence: CDR1 MGHDK, CDR2 SYGVNS. Written as DNA, the CDR3 is TGTGCCAGCAGTGAATATTACAATGAGCAGTTCTTC. Translating it yields CASSEYYNEQFF.

This chain uses TRBV6-4 with TRBJ2-1, with D possibly being TRBD2 (8 bases). The germline CDR1 and CDR2 sequences are MRHNA and SNTAGT. The CDR3 loop spans 14 amino acids. Deletions cut 2 bases from V and 8 bases from J, with 13 bases between. CDR3 in amino acids: CASSDVAGTDEQFF. The CDR3 bases are TGTGCCAGCAGTGACGTAGCGGGGACAGATGAGCAGTTCTTC.

V gene TRBV25-1 combines with J gene TRBJ2-3; 10 bases fit TRBD1. This CDR3 contains 14 residues. From germline, CDR1 is MGHDK and CDR2 SYGVNS. Trimming took 8 bases from V and 4 from J; bases not matched to a gene: 6. CDR3 residues: CASGWDRGPDTQYF. The CDR3 region has the DNA TGTGCCAGCGGTTGGGACAGGGGACCAGATACGCAGTATTTT.

This clone was seen a single time. Other DNA sequences in the sample encode the same CDR3. This chain connects TRBV4-3 to TRBJ2-7; D may be TRBD1 (6 bases). The germline CDR1 and CDR2 sequences are LGHNA and YSLEER. The V and J ends lost 0 bases and 3 bases respectively, with 12 bases between them. CDR3 length equals 15 residues. DNA for the CDR3: TGCGCCAGCAGCCAAGATCGGGACACACTCTACGAGCAGTACTTC. Encoded protein: CASSQDRDTLYEQYF.

This chain links TRBV13 with TRBJ2-7; D possibly corresponds to TRBD2 (6 bases). Trimming removed 3 bases at V and 5 bases at J, with 14 bases between. The CDR3 runs to 14 residues. Germline V gene lookup returns CDR1 PRHDT and CDR2 FYEKMQ (reference sequence). The CDR3 DNA reads TGTGCCAGCAGCTTCCCGACTAGTACCCACGAGCAGTACTTC. The encoded protein is CASSFPTSTHEQYF.

J is TRBJ2-3 and V is TRBV6-5; D is uncertain. CDR1 is MNHEY, CDR2 SVGAGI, per germline. The CDR3 is 15 residues long. Trimming took off 0 bases at V and 4 bases at J, with 11 bases between the two ends. DNA for the CDR3: TGTGCCAGCAGTTACTCGAGTAGAGTCGCAGATACGCAGTATTTT. Its translation: CASSYSSRVADTQYF.

This clone was counted once. The rearrangement links TRBV6-5 to TRBJ2-2; D is unclear. The germline gives CDR1 MNHEY, CDR2 SVGAGI. V shed 2 bases and J shed 5 bases, with 9 bases lying between them. The CDR3 contains 14 residues. The CDR3 is CASSYGLVTGELFF. CDR3 nucleotides: TGTGCCAGCAGTTACGGGCTAGTTACCGGGGAGCTGTTTTTT.

The gene calls are TRBV13 and TRBJ2-7, with TRBD2 identical over 7 bases. V lost 6 bases to trimming and J lost 2 bases; unmatched junction nucleotides: 10. Germline V gives CDR1 PRHDT, CDR2 FYEKMQ (reference sequence). This CDR3 contains 15 residues. The CDR3, as DNA: TGTGCCAGCAGTATGGGGCGCGGGGGAGCCTACGAGCAGTACTTC. It encodes CASSMGRGGAYEQYF.

The chain couples TRBV12-5 to TRBJ2-1; TRBD2 agrees at 7 bases. The CDR3 is made up of 15 amino acids. Trimming took 6 bases from V and 1 from J; bases not matched to a gene: 6. Germline values: CDR1 LGHNT, CDR2 FRNRAP. CDR3 region: CASGVSGASYNEQFF. CDR3 nucleotide sequence: TGTGCTAGTGGAGTAAGCGGGGCTTCCTACAATGAGCAGTTCTTC.

This clone was counted once. The chain employs TRBV5-1 and TRBJ1-1; D ambiguous. With 0 bases removed from V and 0 bases from J, the gap between germline ends came to 9 bases. This CDR3 comprises 15 residues. CDR1 and CDR2 (germline): SGHRS, YFSETQ. CDR3 in amino acids: CASSLASPLNTEAFF. Here the CDR3 DNA reads TGCGCCAGCAGCTTGGCGTCCCCGTTGAACACTGAAGCTTTCTTT. The full variable domain, its missing parts supplied by reference TRBV5-1 and TRBJ1-1, is KAGVTQTPRYLIKTRGQQVTLSCSPISGHRSVSWYQQTPGQGLQFLFEYFSETQRNKGNFPGRFSGRQFSNSRSEMNVSTLELGDSALYLCASSLASPLNTEAFFGQGTRLTVV.

This rearrangement joins TRBV19 to TRBJ2-6, with unresolved D. Per germline, CDR1 LNHDA and CDR2 SQIVND (reference sequence). Trimming shortened V by 2 bases and J by 2 bases, and 10 bases separated the two germline ends. The CDR3 totals 16 residues. CDR3: CASSISLGTGANVLTF. DNA for the CDR3: TGTGCCAGTAGTATATCGCTGGGGACTGGGGCCAACGTCCTGACTTTC.

On this clone: In the same sample, other DNA sequences code for this CDR3. The J gene is TRBJ2-7, the V gene TRBV27; TRBD1 matches at 7 bases. J lost 0 bases, V lost 2 bases, and 7 bases had no gene match. The CDR3 is 16 residues long. Per germline, CDR1 MNHEY and CDR2 SMNVEV (reference sequence). The CDR3 spells CASSLSAGGTSYEQYF. Here the CDR3 DNA reads TGTGCCAGCAGTTTAAGCGCAGGGGGAACCTCCTACGAGCAGTACTTC.

This clone came up once. This rearrangement joins TRBV28 to TRBJ1-2; 8 nucleotides agree with TRBD1. The CDR3 loop spans 14 amino acids. The trim removed 6 bases at V and 7 bases at J, leaving 10 bases unmatched. Germline lookup yields CDR1 MDHEN and CDR2 SYDVKM. The CDR3 here is CASRGQGASFGYTF. In nucleotides, the CDR3 is TGTGCCAGCAGGGGCCAGGGGGCTTCTTTTGGCTACACCTTC.

The V gene is TRBV23-1, the J gene TRBJ1-2, with 9 bases lining up with TRBD1. TRBV23-1 is sorted into the ORF group, with uncertain function. The J segment lost 5 bases and the V segment lost 0 bases, leaving 13 bases of the junction unmatched. This CDR3 is built from 18 residues. The CDR3 spells CASSQSKDRGLLVYGYTF. The CDR3 bases are TGCGCCAGCAGTCAATCAAAGGACAGGGGTTTATTGGTTTATGGCTACACCTTC.